These T cell receptor beta chains were read from a single sample in a study of blood T cells in healthy people across ages. In TCRdb, the 5' RACE reads were re-called with MiXCR into one record per CDR3 protein. The sample carries roughly 500,000 distinct CDR3 sequences, approximately 25% recorded once. These data were likewise used in another study, on T cells of mothers and their children.

Material: blood. The receptors were sampled from a boy aged 5 to 17 in good health. CDR3s include the opening cysteine and the closing phenylalanine or tryptophan. D genes are given only for firm matches. Clone size is not always given. Where it is, it says once, few, many or a class for expanded clones.

CDR3 DNA | CDR3 protein | J gene | V gene | D gene | clone size
TGTGCCATCAGTGAGTCCCTAGCGGGAGTAAACAATGAGCAGTTCTTC | CAISESLAGVNNEQFF | TRBJ2-1 | TRBV10-3 | TRBD2 | .
TGTGCCAGCAGTTCCCGACTAGCGGGAGTGGAGACCCAGTACTTC | CASSSRLAGVETQYF | TRBJ2-5 | TRBV28 | TRBD2 | few
TGTGCCAGCAAGGGACAGGGGGCCCCCGGGGAGCTGTTTTTT | CASKGQGAPGELFF | TRBJ2-2 | TRBV25-1 | TRBD1 | .
TGTGCCAGCAGCTGGCTGGACAGGGCACGGGAAAAACTGTTTTTT | CASSWLDRAREKLFF | TRBJ1-4 | TRBV28 | TRBD1 | .
TGCAGTGCACCTCGACAGGGAGCAGATACGCAGTATTTT | CSAPRQGADTQYF | TRBJ2-3 | TRBV20-1 | TRBD1 | .
TGCAGTGCTACGCGGGGGCTAGACTCCTACGAGCAGTACTTC | CSATRGLDSYEQYF | TRBJ2-7 | TRBV20-1 | . | .
TGTGCCAGCAGTTACGGGATAATGAACACTGAAGCTTTCTTT | CASSYGIMNTEAFF | TRBJ1-1 | TRBV6-2/TRBV6-3 | . | .
TGTGCCAGCAGTTTAGGGGCCGGCCATTCACCCCTCCACTTT | CASSLGAGHSPLHF | TRBJ1-6 | TRBV12-3/TRBV12-4 | . | few
TGTGCCAGCAGTACGGACTGGCAAGTGGGGTATTTT | CASSTDWQVGYF | TRBJ2-3 | TRBV2 | . | .
TGCAGTGCTCAGGCGTCTAGCGGGATTGTGGAGCAGTTCTTC | CSAQASSGIVEQFF | TRBJ2-1 | TRBV20-1 | TRBD2 | few
TGTGCCAGCAGCTTGGTGCCGGGAGGAGCACAAGAGACCCAGTACTTC | CASSLVPGGAQETQYF | TRBJ2-5 | TRBV5-6 | TRBD2 | .
TGTGCCAGCAGCGGGACAGGGAATTCACCCCTCCACTTT | CASSGTGNSPLHF | TRBJ1-6 | TRBV9 | TRBD1 | many
TGCGCCAGCAGCCTCGACTGGAGCTCCTATAATTCACCCCTCCACTTT | CASSLDWSSYNSPLHF | TRBJ1-6 | TRBV4-3 | . | .
TGCAGCGGGGCTCGAGGGCAGGGGGCCTACAATGAGCAGTTCTTC | CSGARGQGAYNEQFF | TRBJ2-1 | TRBV29-1 | TRBD1 | .
TGCAGTGCATCCCAGCGGCGGGGGCCCTACCTACAAGAGACCCAGTACTTC | CSASQRRGPYLQETQYF | TRBJ2-5 | TRBV20-1 | . | few
TGTGCCAGCAGCCGCCCGGGGACAGGGGGCCAAGAGACCCAGTACTTC | CASSRPGTGGQETQYF | TRBJ2-5 | TRBV28 | TRBD1 | few
TGCAGTGCTAGATCGGCAGGGGGGAACTATGGCTACACCTTC | CSARSAGGNYGYTF | TRBJ1-2 | TRBV20-1 | TRBD1 | .
TGTGCCAGCAGTGGGGGACAGGCGACTGAGCAGTACTTC | CASSGGQATEQYF | TRBJ2-7 | TRBV12-3/TRBV12-4 | TRBD1 | .
TGCAGTGCTGGACAGGGTGGGAGAAATCAGCCCCAGCATTTT | CSAGQGGRNQPQHF | TRBJ1-5 | TRBV20-1 | TRBD1 | .
TGCAGTGCTAGCACTCCTCTAGCGGGAGTCTTCAATGAGCAGTTCTTC | CSASTPLAGVFNEQFF | TRBJ2-1 | TRBV20-1 | TRBD2 | .
TGCGCCAGCAGCCAAGTGACGGCGGGGGAGCAGTACTTC | CASSQVTAGEQYF | TRBJ2-7 | TRBV4-3 | . | .
TGTGCCAGCAGCGTAGGACCCCTTGTTGAGACCCAGTACTTC | CASSVGPLVETQYF | TRBJ2-5 | TRBV9 | . | .
TGTGCCAGCAGCTGGACTAGCGGGAGGGCCTGGGGCGATGAGCAGTTCTTC | CASSWTSGRAWGDEQFF | TRBJ2-1 | TRBV7-9 | TRBD2 | .
TGTGCCACCAGCGGGACTAGCGGGCCCGGGGAGCTGTTTTTT | CATSGTSGPGELFF | TRBJ2-2 | TRBV15 | TRBD2 | few
TGCGCCAGCAGCCAAGAGAGGGCGAACACCGGGGAGCTGTTTTTT | CASSQERANTGELFF | TRBJ2-2 | TRBV4-3 | . | .
TGTGCCAGCAGTTTGACAGGGCCAAATTCACCCCTCCACTTT | CASSLTGPNSPLHF | TRBJ1-6 | TRBV6-2/TRBV6-3 | TRBD1 | once
TGTGCCACAAAGACAGGGGGTTATGGCTACACCTTC | CATKTGGYGYTF | TRBJ1-2 | TRBV2 | TRBD1 | .
TGTGTCAGCAGCCCCCAAAGGGTCTCTGTCAATGAGCAGTTCTTC | CVSSPQRVSVNEQFF | TRBJ2-1 | TRBV7-3 | . | .
TGCGCCAGCAGCCTATCCCCGCGGGAGGGCCACGAGCAGTACTTC | CASSLSPREGHEQYF | TRBJ2-7 | TRBV4-3 | TRBD2 | few
TGTGCTAGCAGCTTGACACTAGCGGGCCAAGAGACCCAGTACTTC | CASSLTLAGQETQYF | TRBJ2-5 | TRBV7-7 | TRBD2 | many
TGCAGCGTTGAGACAGGCTACGAGCAGTACTTC | CSVETGYEQYF | TRBJ2-7 | TRBV29-1 | . | many
TGCGCCAGCAGCTTGTCTATAGGGGTAGCTGAGCAGTTCTTC | CASSLSIGVAEQFF | TRBJ2-1 | TRBV5-1 | . | few
TGTGCCAGCAGTGAGCGGGGATCTTATGGCTATGGCTACACCTTC | CASSERGSYGYGYTF | TRBJ1-2 | TRBV6-1 | . | few
TGTGCCAGCAGCTTAGCGCCGGGGAAACAAGAGACCCAGTACTTC | CASSLAPGKQETQYF | TRBJ2-5 | TRBV7-2 | . | .
TGTGCCAGCAGCCCAGGACAGGGGGCGAGCGGGGAGCTGTTTTTT | CASSPGQGASGELFF | TRBJ2-2 | TRBV7-2 | TRBD1 | few
TGCAGTGCTAGAGAGGGACAGGGGGCTCTGGGGCCCCAGCATTTT | CSAREGQGALGPQHF | TRBJ1-5 | TRBV20-1 | TRBD1 | .
TGTGCCCCGTCGGCGGGACCCTACAATGAGCAGTTCTTC | CAPSAGPYNEQFF | TRBJ2-1 | TRBV7-9 | . | .
TGCAGCGTTGTGGTGACTGAAGCTTTCTTT | CSVVVTEAFF | TRBJ1-1 | TRBV29-1 | . | many
TGTGCCAGCAGCTTCCAGCGGGGAAGCAACAATGAGCAGTTCTTC | CASSFQRGSNNEQFF | TRBJ2-1 | TRBV5-5 | TRBD2 | .
TGCAGTGCCAAAGGAAAGGTGAACACCGGGGAGCTGTTTTTT | CSAKGKVNTGELFF | TRBJ2-2 | TRBV20-1 | . | .
TGTGCCAGTAGTACGGGACTAGCGATATCCTACAATGAGCAGTTCTTC | CASSTGLAISYNEQFF | TRBJ2-1 | TRBV19 | TRBD2 | .